This T cell receptor (beta chain) was sequenced in a study of radiotherapy plus CTLA-4 blockade in lung cancer. For the study at large: Patients showed objective responses in roughly 18% of cases and disease control in roughly 34%. The study, taken as a whole, reports: Some TCR clones had been derived from tumors. These clones expanded in peripheral blood after radiotherapy plus ipilimumab. Interferon-beta, together with early blood T cell clone dynamics, reportedly best predicted response.

To note about this clone: Its antigen remains unidentified.

Profiled with immunoSEQ multiplex PCR; TCRdb holds only in-frame clones, not every one. The repertoire holds just under 60,000 clones, with 70% to 85% as singletons. This sample comprised peripheral blood, obtained from a patient treated with radiotherapy plus ipilimumab. This clonotype originated in a human donor with non-small cell lung cancer who had a partial response to radiotherapy plus ipilimumab.

The CDR3 is CASSETSGYTF. As DNA, the CDR3 is TGTGCCAGCAGTGAGACTTCTGGCTACACCTTC. The chain combines TRBV25-1 with TRBJ1-2; D is ambiguous. Looked up from germline, CDR1 is MGHDK and CDR2 is SYGVNS. The CDR3 covers 11 residues. V dropped 3 bases and J dropped 7 bases, with 6 bases sitting between them.